These T cell receptor beta chains were read from a single sample in a study of CD8 T cells in ankylosing spondylitis. Via MiXCR, TCRdb re-called the 5' RACE reads, giving one row per CDR3 protein. The sample shows about 450,000 distinct CDR3 sequences, about 24% of them seen only once. The sequencing input was blood, either unsorted or a sorted T cell fraction (not recorded which). The receptors come from a male donor with ankylosing spondylitis. The CDR3 runs from the conserved cysteine through the conserved F or W. D genes are given only for firm matches. Expanded clones get a size class; other rows say once, few or many, or leave the size out.

>TRBD1|TRBV5-1|few|TRBJ1-1
TGCGCCAGCAGCCCGGGACAGGGGGCGAAGGGTATGAACACTGAAGCTTTCTTT
CASSPGQGAKGMNTEAFF
>TRBD1|TRBV20-1|few|TRBJ1-2
TGCAGTGCTAGGGGGACAGGGCGATTTGGCTACACCTTC
CSARGTGRFGYTF
>TRBD1|TRBV3-1|many|TRBJ2-2
TGTGCCAGCAGCCGGGACAGGAACACCGGGGAGCTGTTTTTT
CASSRDRNTGELFF
>-|TRBV6-2/TRBV6-3|-|TRBJ1-1
TGTGCCAGCAGTTACACGGGGGATGAAGCTTTCTTT
CASSYTGDEAFF
>-|TRBV5-1|-|TRBJ2-2
TGCGCCAGCGGACGGGAGCAGGGGCACACCGGGGAGCTGTTTTTT
CASGREQGHTGELFF
>-|TRBV7-9|many|TRBJ2-3
TGTGCCAGCAGCTTTCTTGAGGTCTGGGCGGATACGCAGTATTTT
CASSFLEVWADTQYF
>TRBD2|TRBV2|-|TRBJ2-2
TGTGCCAGCGAGCGGGAGGTTGGCGGGGAGCTGTTTTTT
CASEREVGGELFF
>TRBD1|TRBV12-3/TRBV12-4|-|TRBJ1-5
TGTACCAGCAGTCCCGGGACAGGGGGCGTTTTGGACAATCAGCCCCAGCATTTT
CTSSPGTGGVLDNQPQHF
>-|TRBV3-1|few|TRBJ1-4
TGTGCCAGCAGCCCGCCGGGACGAGAAAAACTGTTTTTT
CASSPPGREKLFF
>-|TRBV18|many|TRBJ2-5
TGCGCCAGCAGCCCAGGCCAAGAGACCCAGTACTTC
CASSPGQETQYF
>-|TRBV7-9|-|TRBJ1-3
TGTGCCAGCAGCCGAGAAGAGGGAAACACCATATATTTT
CASSREEGNTIYF
>-|TRBV5-1|-|TRBJ2-5
TGCGCCAGCAGCTTGGAAGGTAGGACCTTACAAGAGACCCAGTACTTC
CASSLEGRTLQETQYF
>TRBD1|TRBV20-1|-|TRBJ2-2
TGCAGTGCTACCGAGGGGGCGGTTAGGGGGGAGCTGTTTTTT
CSATEGAVRGELFF
>-|TRBV12-3/TRBV12-4|few|TRBJ1-2
TGTGCCAGCAGTCAGAAGACAGCAGCGGGTGGCTACACCTTC
CASSQKTAAGGYTF
>-|TRBV28|-|TRBJ1-2
TGTGCCAGCAGCCCTGACAACCCGATATATGGCTACACCTTC
CASSPDNPIYGYTF
>-|TRBV6-1|-|TRBJ1-1
TGTGCCAGCAGTCGAGAGCCGCCCGGGACTGAAGCTTTCTTT
CASSREPPGTEAFF
>-|TRBV29-1|-|TRBJ2-7
TGCAGCGTTGAAGGGAGTTACGAGCAGTACTTC
CSVEGSYEQYF
>-|TRBV3-1|few|TRBJ2-4
TGTGCCAGCAGCCAAGCGAACAGGAAAAACATTCAGTACTTC
CASSQANRKNIQYF
>-|TRBV5-6|few|TRBJ2-3
TGTGCCAGCACCCACATCAGGTTAAGGGGGGCAGATACGCAGTATTTT
CASTHIRLRGADTQYF
>-|TRBV3-1|few|TRBJ2-5
TGTGCCAGCAGCCACCCCAGGGGTTGGGAAGAGACCCAGTACTTC
CASSHPRGWEETQYF
>-|TRBV28|-|TRBJ2-3
TGTGCCAGTTGGGGAGCAGGGAGCCTCACAGATACGCAGTATTTT
CASWGAGSLTDTQYF
>-|TRBV7-9|few|TRBJ2-2
TGTGCCAGCAGCCGAACAGGGCCCTTGAACACCGGGGAGCTGTTTTTT
CASSRTGPLNTGELFF
>-|TRBV29-1|many|TRBJ1-5
TGCAGCGTTGTTGTGGCTTATAGCAATCAGCCCCAGCATTTT
CSVVVAYSNQPQHF
>-|TRBV20-1|few|TRBJ2-3
TGCAGTGCCTCCCGGTTTCTTAGCACAGATACGCAGTATTTT
CSASRFLSTDTQYF
>TRBD2|TRBV20-1|few|TRBJ2-3
TGCAGTGCCCCATCTAGCGGGAGTTTTTCCTACACAGATACGCAGTATTTT
CSAPSSGSFSYTDTQYF
>-|TRBV10-1|-|TRBJ1-2
TGCGCCAGCAGTGAGTCGGGCAGCTATGGCTACACCTTC
CASSESGSYGYTF
>-|TRBV5-6|-|TRBJ2-5
TGTGCCAGCAGCTTGATAGGGTTGGAGACCCAGTACTTC
CASSLIGLETQYF
>-|TRBV20-1|once|TRBJ1-4
TGCAGTGCCCCGTACACGTCCTACGAAAAACTGTTTTTT
CSAPYTSYEKLFF
>TRBD2|TRBV11-2|few|TRBJ2-2
TGTGCCAGCAGCTTAGAGATTCTGACTAGCGGTAACACCGGGGAGCTGTTTTTT
CASSLEILTSGNTGELFF
>-|TRBV12-3/TRBV12-4|few|TRBJ2-3
TGTGCCAGCAGGCTCAGGGGTTTTGGCACAGATACGCAGTATTTT
CASRLRGFGTDTQYF
>-|TRBV15|few|TRBJ1-1
TGTGCCACCAGCTTGGACACCTACACTGAAGCTTTCTTT
CATSLDTYTEAFF
>-|TRBV12-3/TRBV12-4|many|TRBJ2-7
TGTGCCAGCAGTTTGTACAGGGACGGCGGCGAGCAGTACTTC
CASSLYRDGGEQYF
>TRBD1|TRBV12-3/TRBV12-4|-|TRBJ1-1
TGTGCCAGCAGTTTAGGACAGCCAGGGGGGGCTTTCTTT
CASSLGQPGGAFF
>-|TRBV20-1|-|TRBJ1-2
TGCAGTGCTAGTACAAGGGAAGGAGCTAACTATGGCTACACCTTC
CSASTREGANYGYTF
>-|TRBV25-1|few|TRBJ2-7
TGTGCCAGCAGTGAATTAAAGGGGACTTTTTCTATTTTCTCCTACGAGCAGTACTTC
CASSELKGTFSIFSYEQYF
>TRBD2|TRBV29-1|few|TRBJ2-5
TGCAGCGTTCTGAAACTAGCGGCACAAGGCGAGACCCAGTACTTC
CSVLKLAAQGETQYF
>-|TRBV28|-|TRBJ2-5
TGTGCCAGCACCCAGGGGTCCCAAGAGACCCAGTACTTC
CASTQGSQETQYF
>-|TRBV2|-|TRBJ2-1
TGTGCCAGCAGCGTTGCTAGGGAACAGTTCTTC
CASSVAREQFF
>TRBD2|TRBV27|-|TRBJ2-3
TGTGCCAGCAGTTTGGCTAGCGGGAGGGACACAGATACGCAGTATTTT
CASSLASGRDTDTQYF
>-|TRBV27|few|TRBJ1-2
TGTGCCAGCAGTCCCCCCGGGTCCGGTGGCTACACCTTC
CASSPPGSGGYTF
>TRBD2|TRBV20-1|-|TRBJ2-3
TGCAGTGCTCCTGGGACTAGCGGGAGCACAGATACGCAGTATTTT
CSAPGTSGSTDTQYF